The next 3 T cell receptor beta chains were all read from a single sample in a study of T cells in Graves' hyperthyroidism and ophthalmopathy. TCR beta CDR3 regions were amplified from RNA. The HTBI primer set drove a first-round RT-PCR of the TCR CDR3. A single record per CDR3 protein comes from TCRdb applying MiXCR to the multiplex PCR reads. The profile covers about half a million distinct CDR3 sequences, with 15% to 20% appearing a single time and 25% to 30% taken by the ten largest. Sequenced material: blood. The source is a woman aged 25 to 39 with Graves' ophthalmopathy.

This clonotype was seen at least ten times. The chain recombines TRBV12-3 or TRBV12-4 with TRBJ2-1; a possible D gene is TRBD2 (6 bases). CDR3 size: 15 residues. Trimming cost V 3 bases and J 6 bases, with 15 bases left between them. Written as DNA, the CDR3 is TGTGCCAGCAGTTTGTCCGGGAGCGATGGCAATGAGCAGTTCTTC. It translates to CASSLSGSDGNEQFF.

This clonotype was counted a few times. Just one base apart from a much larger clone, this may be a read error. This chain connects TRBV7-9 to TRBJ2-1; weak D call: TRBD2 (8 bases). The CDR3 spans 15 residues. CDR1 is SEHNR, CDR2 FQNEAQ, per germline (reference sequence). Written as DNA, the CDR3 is TGTGCCAGCAGCGTAGGGGGCGGGAGGTACAATGGGCAGTTCTTC. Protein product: CASSVGGGRYNGQFF.

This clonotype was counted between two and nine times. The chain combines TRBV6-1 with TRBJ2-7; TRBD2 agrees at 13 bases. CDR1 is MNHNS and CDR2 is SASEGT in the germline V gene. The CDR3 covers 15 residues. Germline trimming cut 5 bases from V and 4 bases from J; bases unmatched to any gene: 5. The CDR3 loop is CASSRTSGSEYEQYF. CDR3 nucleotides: TGTGCCAGCAGTCGGACTAGCGGGAGCGAATACGAGCAGTACTTC.